This TCR beta chain was obtained from a study of CD8 T cells in ankylosing spondylitis. Study outcomes and limitations: Disease-linked clones, CD8+, were relatively rare in peripheral blood. According to the report, clones linked to the disease were significantly enriched in matched synovial fluid samples taken from ankylosing spondylitis patients. For ankylosing spondylitis blood, a TCR beta motif of roughly 8 highly homologous variants appeared characteristic.

The CDR3 extends over 19 amino acids. V gave up 4 bases and J gave up 5 bases; unmatched junction bases: 14. CDR1 is SGHAT and CDR2 is FQNNGV in the germline V gene. 5'-RACE, quantitative and with molecular barcodes, yielded the TCR beta libraries. In TCRdb, the 5' RACE reads were re-called with MiXCR into one record per CDR3 protein. This sample has about 540,000 distinct CDR3 sequences, with about 13% found just once. Notes on this clonotype: Its antigen is unknown.

This TCR was recovered from a male donor with ankylosing spondylitis. The sample was blood, either unsorted or a sorted T cell fraction (not recorded which). The J gene is TRBJ2-2, the V gene TRBV11-2, with TRBD2 matching over 12 bases. The CDR3 is CASSSRPPSGRAGTGELFF. DNA of the CDR3: TGTGCCAGCAGCTCCCGCCCCCCTAGCGGGAGGGCCGGGACCGGGGAGCTGTTTTTT.